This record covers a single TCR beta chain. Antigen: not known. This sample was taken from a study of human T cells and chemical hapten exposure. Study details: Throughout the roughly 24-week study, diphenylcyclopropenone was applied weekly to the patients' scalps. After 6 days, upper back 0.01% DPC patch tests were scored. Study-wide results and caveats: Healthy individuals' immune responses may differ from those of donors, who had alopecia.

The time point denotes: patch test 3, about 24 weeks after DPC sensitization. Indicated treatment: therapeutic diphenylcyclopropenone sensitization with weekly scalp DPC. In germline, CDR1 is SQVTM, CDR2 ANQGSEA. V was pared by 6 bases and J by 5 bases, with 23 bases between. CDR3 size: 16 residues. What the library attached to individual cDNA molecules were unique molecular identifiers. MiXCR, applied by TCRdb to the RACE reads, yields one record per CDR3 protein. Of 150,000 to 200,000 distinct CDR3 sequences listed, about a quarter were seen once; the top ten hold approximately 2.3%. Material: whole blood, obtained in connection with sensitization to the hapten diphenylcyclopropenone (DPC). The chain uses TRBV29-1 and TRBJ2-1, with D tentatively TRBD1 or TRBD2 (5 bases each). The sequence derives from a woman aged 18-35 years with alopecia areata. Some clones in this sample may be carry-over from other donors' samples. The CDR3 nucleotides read TGCAGCGTCACCCTGTATGGCCCTCGGGGCCACAATGAGCAGTTCTTC. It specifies CSVTLYGPRGHNEQFF.